This T cell receptor beta chain was found in a study of OX40 agonist ivuxolimab in advanced cancers. Study as a whole: The eligibility criteria allowed prior anti-PD-1, anti-PD-L1 or anti-CTLA-4 therapy, and 40% had some. General study points: Both CD4+ and CD8+ T cell populations in blood had undergone clonal expansion by week 6 at 0.1 to 3.0 mg/kg.

V dropped 0 bases and J dropped 5 bases, with 7 bases sitting between them. This CDR3 has 13 residues. Germline CDR1 is GTSNPN and CDR2 is SVGIG (reference sequence). To note about this clone: The antigen is undetermined.

The repertoire was sequenced with immunoSEQ multiplex PCR; TCRdb's copy has only in-frame clones and lacks some. The sample lists roughly 58,000 clones; approximately 90% were seen once. The sequencing here drew on CD4+ or CD8+ T cells sorted from blood, taken in a trial of the OX40 agonist ivuxolimab. The TCR originated in an adult with an advanced solid tumor such as melanoma, head and neck, liver or kidney cancer. This rearrangement joins TRBV30 to TRBJ1-4; tentative D call: TRBD1 (6 bases). Here the CDR3 reads CAWSVGGNEKLFF. The CDR3 DNA is TGTGCCTGGAGTGTAGGGGGGAATGAAAAACTGTTTTTT.